In this sample, the clone carrying this T cell receptor (beta chain) turned up many times. The antigen remains unidentified. Template switching added a universal primer site; cDNA carried unique molecular identifiers. One entry per CDR3 protein results from TCRdb running MiXCR on the 5' RACE reads. The repertoire holds fewer than 550,000 distinct CDR3 sequences, with over 11% as singletons. With V trimmed by 4 bases and J by 7 bases, 10 bases remained unmatched. Looked up from germline, CDR1 is SGHTA and CDR2 is FQGNSA. This CDR3 is 16 amino acids long. These data originate in a study of identical twins. Study-wide findings and caveats: Possibly, invariant MAIT and iNKT cells partly confounded zero-insertion analyses.

This sample also belongs to another study, concerning yellow fever vaccine responses in identical twins.

V gene TRBV7-2 combines with J gene TRBJ2-1; 10 nucleotides line up with TRBD1. Sequencing used CD4+ T cells sorted from blood. The source of this sequence is a woman younger than 30 in good health. CDR3 residues: CASSSAGTGVRNEQFF. CDR3 bases: TGTGCCAGCAGCTCGGCCGGGACAGGGGTCCGGAATGAGCAGTTCTTC.